Sequencing of this T cell receptor beta chain was carried out in a study of response to subunit inactivated influenza vaccine. General study points: New T cells are recruited in small numbers by each seasonal influenza vaccination, according to the authors' suggestion.

This clonotype was seen more than once but under ten times. Its matching antigen is unknown. MiXCR, applied by TCRdb to the RT-PCR reads, yields one record per CDR3 protein. The table has about 780,000 distinct CDR3 sequences, approximately 17% seen once. The germline CDR1 and CDR2 sequences are SNHLY and FYNNEI. Trimming shortened V by 1 base and J by 0 bases, and 13 bases separated the two germline ends. This CDR3 region has 18 residues. The clonotype originates from a man aged 45 to 65 who received an inactivated influenza vaccine. The chain carries TRBV2 and TRBJ2-6, with D perhaps assigned TRBD1 or TRBD2 (5 bases each). The source was PBMCs from blood, collected about 5 days after vaccination. CDR3 residues: CASSEGPTGPSGANVLTF. The CDR3 DNA follows: TGTGCCAGCAGTGAAGGTCCTACGGGACCCTCTGGGGCCAACGTCCTGACTTTC.